This entry concerns a single T cell receptor beta chain. No antigen is known for it. Base qualities are not recorded, but no much larger clone differs from it by a single base. The time point label on this specimen signifies: after neoadjuvant nivolumab, at surgical resection. Patients were newly diagnosed with stage II-IVA oral cavity squamous cell carcinoma and had received no prior systemic or radiation treatment. The cohort consisted of patients with HPV-negative, locally advanced oral cavity squamous cell carcinoma. Peripheral blood mononuclear cells were analyzed directly, without maintenance or expansion in culture. Samples came from a longitudinal correlative study of a single-arm phase II trial of neoadjuvant nivolumab in oral cavity squamous cell carcinoma. Subject-matched pre- and post-treatment PBMCs and tumors from three responders and three non-responders underwent genomic DNA-based TCRbeta sequencing. Peripheral blood mononuclear cells were collected before nivolumab treatment and again after treatment, at the time of surgery. Genomic DNA was isolated from PBMCs using the Maxwell RSC DNA from Cells kit.

For deep sequencing, each PBMC sample was run in six replicates, with libraries mostly built from around 500 ng of input genomic DNA. The immunoSEQ hsTCRbeta kit was used to prepare TCRbeta libraries according to the manufacturer's instructions. An Illumina NovaSeq 6000 S4 flow cell was used to sequence the final libraries, which had first been combined to 3 nM. On the study's bioinformatics: The immunoSEQ Analyzer handled quality control and preprocessing of the raw data. The analysis was limited to productive rearrangements, and each clonotype was defined by a unique CDR3 amino acid sequence. Repertoire clonality was estimated as the Gini-Simpson index, computed with the R package tcR. Student's t test was used to compare Gini indices, while Pearson correlation assessed associations with tumor size change. This immuneACCESS table, as held by TCRdb, lists in-frame sequences with V and J called but not all clones. Of the missing ones, under half trace to an unresolved V gene in checked studies; the others have no known cause. The DNA gave D and trimming, while V, J and clone size come from that table. Counted in this sample were about 42,000 clones; about three quarters of them appeared once. 4.8% of the sample is in the top ten clones.

The sample originates from a study of neoadjuvant anti-PD-1 for oral cavity cancer (dated by TCRdb to 2020 to 2022). Describing the broader study: Three to four biweekly doses of nivolumab at 3 mg/kg were mostly administered to patients before curative-intent surgical resection. For patients who did not progress, a fourth nivolumab dose was given around day 43, followed by definitive surgical resection on days 50-56. Responders were defined as patients with complete response, partial response or stable disease by RECIST 1.1; non-responders were defined as patients with progression. A roughly 34% response rate was observed in the parent correlative cohort, in which about a dozen patients were included. Paper-wide results and their limitations: Only a few patients per response group were included in the TCR analyses, and larger cohorts for validation were called for by the authors. Within PBMCs, T cell clonality (Gini index) was significantly higher in non-responders than responders after neoadjuvant nivolumab. Higher pretreatment blood TCRbeta clonality and lower post-treatment tumor TCRbeta clonality were correlated with higher pretreatment blood Treg/Th17 ratios.

Cut back by 4 bases and 4 bases, the V and J ends lie 4 bases apart. Spanning cysteine to phenylalanine, the CDR3 consists of 11 amino acids. Only the CDR3 region is kept as DNA, spanning 33 bases read in frame from base 1. Per the germline V gene, LGHNT is the CDR1 and FRNRAP is the CDR2. This sample comprised PBMCs, obtained after nivolumab (anti-PD-1) treatment. This sequence uses TRBV12-5 and TRBJ1-1; the D gene identity is not certain. The clonotype was recovered from a person aged 35 to 85 with oral cavity squamous cell carcinoma. The CDR3 protein: CASGYTTEAFF. In nucleotides, the sequence is TGTGCTAGTGGTTATACCACTGAAGCTTTCTTT.